The clone carrying this T cell receptor beta chain came up many times. The antigen is unknown. Criteria for exclusion of patients were uncontrolled infection, other autoimmune disease, pregnancy or lactation. The authors obtained PBMCs from about 9.5 ml of fresh peripheral blood. Trimming removed 5 bases at V and 6 bases at J, with 17 bases between. In germline, CDR1 is SGHVS, CDR2 FNYEAQ. The length of the CDR3 is 15 residues. This record comes from a study of T cells in Graves' hyperthyroidism and ophthalmopathy. TCR beta CDR3 region amplification was performed from RNA transcripts. With the HTBI primer set, the TCR CDR3 went through a first round of RT-PCR. TCRdb independently ran MiXCR on the multiplex PCR reads; one entry per CDR3 protein. The data hold about 600,000 distinct CDR3 sequences, with 14% observed a single time. The study's findings and limits: Using 13 V-J features, a model discriminated ophthalmopathy from stable hyperthyroidism. Ophthalmopathy onset followed model prediction by a median approximately 6.2 months.

V and J are TRBV7-6 and TRBJ2-1, with a weak D call TRBD2 (7 bases). The specimen was blood. This clonotype was sampled from a young woman with Graves' ophthalmopathy. The CDR3 DNA is TGTGCCAGCAGCGCGGGTCAGGGGAGGGGCAATGAGCAGTTCTTC. Translated: CASSAGQGRGNEQFF.